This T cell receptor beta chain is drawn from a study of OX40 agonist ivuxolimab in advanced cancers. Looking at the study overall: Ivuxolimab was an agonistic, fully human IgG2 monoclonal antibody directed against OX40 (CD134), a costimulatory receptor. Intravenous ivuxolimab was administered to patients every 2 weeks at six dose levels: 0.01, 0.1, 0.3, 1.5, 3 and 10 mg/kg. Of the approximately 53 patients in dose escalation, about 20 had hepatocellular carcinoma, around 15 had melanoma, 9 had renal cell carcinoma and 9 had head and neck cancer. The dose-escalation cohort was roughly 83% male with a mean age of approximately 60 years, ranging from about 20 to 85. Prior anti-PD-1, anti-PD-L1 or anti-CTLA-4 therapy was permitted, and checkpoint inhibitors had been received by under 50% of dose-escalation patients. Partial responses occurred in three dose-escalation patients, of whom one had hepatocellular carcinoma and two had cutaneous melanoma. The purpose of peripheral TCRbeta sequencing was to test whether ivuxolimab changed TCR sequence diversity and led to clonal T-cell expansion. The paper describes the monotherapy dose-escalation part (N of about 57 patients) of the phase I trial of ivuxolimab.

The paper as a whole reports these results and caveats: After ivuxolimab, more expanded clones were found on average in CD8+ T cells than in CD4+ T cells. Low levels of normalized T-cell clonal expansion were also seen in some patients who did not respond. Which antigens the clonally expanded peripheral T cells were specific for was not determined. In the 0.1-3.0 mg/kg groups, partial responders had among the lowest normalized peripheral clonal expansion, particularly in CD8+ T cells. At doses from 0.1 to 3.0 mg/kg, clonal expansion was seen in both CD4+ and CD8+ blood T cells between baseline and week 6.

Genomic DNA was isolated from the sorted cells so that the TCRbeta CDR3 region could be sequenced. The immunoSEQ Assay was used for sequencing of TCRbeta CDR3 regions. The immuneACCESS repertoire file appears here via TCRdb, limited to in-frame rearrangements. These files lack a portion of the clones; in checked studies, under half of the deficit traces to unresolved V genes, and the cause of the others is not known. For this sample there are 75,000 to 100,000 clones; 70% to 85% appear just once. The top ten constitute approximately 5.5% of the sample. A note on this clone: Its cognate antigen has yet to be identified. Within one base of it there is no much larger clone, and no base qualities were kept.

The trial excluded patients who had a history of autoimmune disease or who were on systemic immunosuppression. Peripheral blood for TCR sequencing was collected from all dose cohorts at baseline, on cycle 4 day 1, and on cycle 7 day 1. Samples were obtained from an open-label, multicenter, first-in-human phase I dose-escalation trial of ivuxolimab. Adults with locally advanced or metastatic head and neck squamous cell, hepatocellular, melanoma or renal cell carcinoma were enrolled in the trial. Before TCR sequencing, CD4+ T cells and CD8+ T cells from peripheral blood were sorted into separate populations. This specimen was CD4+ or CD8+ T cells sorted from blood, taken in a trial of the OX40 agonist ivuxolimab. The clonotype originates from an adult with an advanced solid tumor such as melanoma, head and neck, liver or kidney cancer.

The base sequence is TGTGCCAGCAGCTTTAGTGTACCCGATGAGCAGTTCTTC. Its coded protein is CASSFSVPDEQFF. Recombination connected TRBV7-8 to TRBJ2-1, with the D gene call left open. V gives up 3 bases and J gives up 8 bases, and the segment between their germline ends measures 11 bases. Spanning cysteine to phenylalanine, the CDR3 consists of 13 amino acids. The DNA shown is the 39-base CDR3, in frame from base 1. The germline V gene gives CDR1 as SGHVS and CDR2 as FQNEAQ.